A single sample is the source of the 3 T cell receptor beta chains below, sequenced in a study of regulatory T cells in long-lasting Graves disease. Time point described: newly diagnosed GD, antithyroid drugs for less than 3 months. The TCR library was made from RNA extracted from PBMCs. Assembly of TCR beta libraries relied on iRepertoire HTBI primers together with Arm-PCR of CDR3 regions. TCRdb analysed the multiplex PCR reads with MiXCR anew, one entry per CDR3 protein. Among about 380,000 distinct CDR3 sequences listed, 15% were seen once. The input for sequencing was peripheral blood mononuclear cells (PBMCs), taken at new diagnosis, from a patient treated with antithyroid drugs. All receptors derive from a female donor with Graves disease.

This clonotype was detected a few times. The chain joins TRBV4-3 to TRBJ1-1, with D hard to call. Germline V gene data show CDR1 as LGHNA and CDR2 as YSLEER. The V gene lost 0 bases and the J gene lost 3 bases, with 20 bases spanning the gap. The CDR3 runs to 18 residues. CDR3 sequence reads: CASSQDLPGEALDTEAFF. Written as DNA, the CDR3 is TGCGCCAGCAGCCAAGACCTACCGGGCGAGGCGTTAGACACTGAAGCTTTCTTT.

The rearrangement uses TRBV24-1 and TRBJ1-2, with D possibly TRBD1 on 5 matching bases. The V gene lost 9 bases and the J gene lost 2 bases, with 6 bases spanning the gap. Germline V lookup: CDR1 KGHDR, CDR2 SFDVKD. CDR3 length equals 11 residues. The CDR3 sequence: CATEGNYGYTF. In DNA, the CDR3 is TGTGCCACCGAGGGGAACTATGGCTACACCTTC.

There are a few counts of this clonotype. In DNA form, the CDR3 reads TGTGCCACCAGCAGGGTACCGGGGGCAGCTATTAATGAAAAACTGTTTTTT. Translating gives CATSRVPGAAINEKLFF. The V call is TRBV15, the J call TRBJ1-4; weak D call: TRBD1 (6 bases). V was shortened by 3 bases and J by 4 bases, with 18 bases between the two germline ends. The CDR3 covers 17 residues. Germline CDR1 LNHNV, CDR2 YYDKDF (reference sequence).